These T cell receptor beta chains were read from a single sample in a study of blood T cell repertoires in COVID-19. The table came from immunoSEQ multiplex PCR; TCRdb's copy has only in-frame clones and leaves some out. Among 150,000 to 200,000 clones listed, over 80% were seen once. Sequencing was performed on peripheral blood. Source of these receptors: a woman in her twenties or thirties with acute or convalescent COVID-19. CDR3s include the opening cysteine and the closing phenylalanine or tryptophan. A D gene is named only where the DNA matches it firmly. Part of the rows lack a size; the others show once, few, many or a class for expanded clones.

size,D,length,J,V,CDR3,DNA
NA,TRBD1,14,TRBJ1-4,TRBV27,CASSYGTGREKLFF,TGTGCCAGCAGTTATGGGACAGGGCGTGAAAAACTGTTTTTT
NA,NA,13,TRBJ1-1,TRBV7-8,CASSLVSRAEAFF,TGTGCCAGCAGCTTAGTCAGCAGGGCTGAAGCTTTCTTT
NA,TRBD2,14,TRBJ2-2,TRBV6-5,CAGRAGAGTGELFF,TGTGCCGGCCGAGCGGGAGCGGGCACCGGGGAGCTGTTTTTT
NA,NA,15,TRBJ2-2,TRBV20-1,CSASGVLGGSGELFF,TGCAGTGCTAGTGGGGTCCTAGGGGGTTCCGGGGAGCTGTTTTTT
NA,NA,13,TRBJ2-2,TRBV7-2,CAESGDTTGELFF,TGTGCGGAATCCGGGGATACCACCGGGGAGCTGTTTTTT
NA,NA,16,TRBJ1-1,TRBV5-1,CASSTRRTQGKTEAFF,TGCGCCAGCAGCACACGACGGACCCAGGGTAAGACTGAAGCTTTCTTT
once,NA,13,TRBJ1-2,TRBV3-1/TRBV3-2,CASSQDGRDGYTF,TGTGCCAGCAGCCAAGATGGTCGGGATGGCTACACCTTC
NA,NA,13,TRBJ1-3,TRBV10-2,CASSASSGNTIYF,TGCGCCAGCAGTGCTAGCTCTGGAAACACCATATATTTT
NA,NA,17,TRBJ2-4,TRBV16,CASSQWQARLAKNIQYF,TGTGCCAGCAGCCAATGGCAGGCCCGCTTAGCCAAAAACATTCAGTACTTC
NA,TRBD2,16,TRBJ2-4,TRBV28,CASSLLGSGGKNIQYF,TGTGCCAGCAGTTTATTGGGTAGCGGGGGGAAAAACATTCAGTACTTC
NA,TRBD1,14,TRBJ1-2,TRBV19,CASSPRTGGYGYTF,TGTGCCAGTAGCCCCCGGACAGGGGGCTATGGCTACACCTTC
NA,NA,15,TRBJ1-1,TRBV19,CASSIDPGKGTEAFF,TGTGCCAGTAGTATAGATCCGGGGAAGGGTACTGAAGCTTTCTTT
NA,NA,16,TRBJ1-4,TRBV30,CAWSTSRGETNEKLFF,TGTGCCTGGAGTACGAGTCGCGGGGAGACTAATGAAAAACTGTTTTTT
few,TRBD2,16,TRBJ2-2,TRBV2,CASSESLSGRTGELFF,TGTGCCAGCAGTGAAAGCCTTAGCGGGAGGACCGGGGAGCTGTTTTTT
NA,NA,15,TRBJ1-5,TRBV19,CASSILRGGNQPQHF,TGTGCCAGTAGTATCCTACGGGGGGGGAATCAGCCCCAGCATTTT
NA,NA,16,TRBJ1-2,TRBV6-2/TRBV6-3,CASSYPPGRVSYGYTF,TGTGCCAGCAGTTACCCACCCGGGAGGGTGAGCTATGGCTACACCTTC
NA,TRBD2,13,TRBJ2-7,TRBV11-1,CASSPSGGREQYF,TGTGCCAGCAGCCCTAGCGGGGGGCGCGAGCAGTACTTC
NA,NA,15,TRBJ1-4,TRBV9,CASSLHPGFGEKLFF,TGTGCCAGCAGCCTCCACCCAGGTTTTGGGGAAAAACTGTTTTTT
NA,NA,15,TRBJ2-7,TRBV21-1,CASSSYRDSDKEQYF,TGTGCCAGCAGCAGCTACCGGGACTCCGATAAGGAGCAGTACTTC
NA,NA,16,TRBJ2-7,TRBV2,CASAKHLQVLRYEQYF,TGTGCCAGCGCCAAGCATCTACAGGTATTGAGGTACGAGCAGTACTTC
once,TRBD1,15,TRBJ2-3,TRBV19,CASSTDRGQSDTQYF,TGTGCCAGTAGTACCGACAGGGGGCAATCAGATACGCAGTATTTT
few,NA,14,TRBJ1-6,TRBV15,CATSRQGIDSPLHF,TGTGCCACCAGCAGACAGGGGATAGATTCACCCCTCCACTTT
NA,TRBD2,16,TRBJ2-5,TRBV7-2,CASSLELAGEQETQYF,TGTGCCAGCAGCTTAGAACTAGCGGGGGAGCAAGAGACCCAGTACTTC
NA,NA,13,TRBJ2-7,TRBV7-2,CASSLTGAYEQYF,TGTGCCAGCAGCCTCACCGGGGCCTACGAGCAGTACTTC
NA,NA,12,TRBJ2-5,TRBV10-2,CASRVGGETQYF,TGCGCCAGCAGGGTAGGAGGGGAGACCCAGTACTTC
NA,NA,14,TRBJ1-2,TRBV7-9,CASSLAHPGSGYTF,TGTGCCAGCAGCTTAGCGCATCCCGGGTCGGGCTACACCTTC
NA,NA,14,TRBJ2-7,TRBV3-1/TRBV3-2,CASSQSGFTSEQYF,TGTGCCAGCAGCCAATCCGGGTTCACAAGCGAGCAGTACTTC
NA,NA,15,TRBJ1-2,TRBV5-8,CASSLDGRAPYGYTF,TGTGCCAGCAGCTTGGATGGCAGGGCCCCGTATGGCTACACCTTC
NA,NA,13,TRBJ1-5,TRBV9,CASSGDSNQPQHF,TGTGCCAGCAGCGGCGATAGCAATCAGCCCCAGCATTTT
NA,TRBD2,14,TRBJ2-2,TRBV19,CASTRTSLAGELFF,TGTGCCAGTACTCGGACTAGCCTTGCCGGGGAGCTGTTTTTT
NA,NA,15,TRBJ2-3,TRBV5-4,CASSSEGTDRHTQYF,TGTGCCAGCAGCTCCGAAGGAACAGATAGACATACGCAGTATTTT
NA,NA,11,TRBJ2-1,TRBV20-1,CSATDGNEQFF,TGCAGTGCCACAGACGGTAATGAGCAGTTCTTC
NA,TRBD2,16,TRBJ2-5,TRBV5-1,CASSPRLAGGRETQYF,TGCGCCAGCAGCCCCCGACTAGCGGGAGGACGGGAGACCCAGTACTTC
NA,NA,15,TRBJ1-3,TRBV6-5,CASSYSTGGGNTIYF,TGTGCCAGCAGTTACTCGACAGGCGGGGGAAACACCATATATTTT
few,TRBD1,15,TRBJ1-5,TRBV6-7,CASTTRQGLDQPQHF,TGTGCCAGCACCACCCGACAGGGGCTAGATCAGCCCCAGCATTTT
NA,NA,14,TRBJ1-1,TRBV10-1,CASSPRGGGTEAFF,TGCGCCAGCAGCCCCAGAGGGGGGGGCACTGAAGCTTTCTTT